This TCR beta chain comes out of a study of cytomegalovirus exposure and HLA in healthy donors. CDR1 and CDR2 (germline): SGHRS, YFSETQ. The CDR3 extends over 14 amino acids. Trimming cost V 4 bases and J 11 bases; bases outside gene matches: 10. Clones were read by immunoSEQ multiplex PCR, and TCRdb kept only the in-frame ones, dropping some. Of a few hundred thousand clones listed, 86% are singletons. The donors formed part of the approximately 110-subject validation cohort, distinct from the roughly 700-subject first cohort. Worth noting for this clone: Its specificity is unknown.

The study, taken as a whole, reports: The tendency of first-cohort TCR clusters to co-occur in the 110 or so validation repertoires emerged from a later analysis. Rare sequences made up most TCRs, while some public TCRs were found in many donors. Listed as cytomegalovirus-associated were approximately 160 TCR beta chains.

The chain carries TRBV5-1 and TRBJ1-1; the match to TRBD1 covers 11 bases. The clonotype was recovered from a woman aged 18-35 years in good health and CMV-seronegative. Sample: PBMCs. The CDR3 DNA reads TGCGCCAGCAGCCCCGGGGACAGGGGGACGAATGCTTTCTTT. Translating gives CASSPGDRGTNAFF.